This TCR beta chain was identified in a study of cytomegalovirus exposure and HLA in healthy donors. This clone was observed a few times. Assay used: immunoSEQ multiplex PCR; TCRdb lists only in-frame clones, some missing. The sample includes a few hundred thousand clones, roughly 90% of them seen just once. This sequence was found in a woman between 18 and 29 years old in good health and CMV-seronegative. Sequencing used PBMCs.

The CDR3 sequence: CASSYTSSYNSPLHF. As DNA, the CDR3 is TGTGCCAGCAGTTACACGAGCTCCTATAATTCACCCCTCCACTTT. V gene TRBV6-5 combines with J gene TRBJ1-6; D is unresolved. Germline V lookup: CDR1 MNHEY, CDR2 SVGAGI. V was trimmed by 2 bases and J by 0 bases, leaving 5 bases between them. This CDR3 has 15 amino acids.